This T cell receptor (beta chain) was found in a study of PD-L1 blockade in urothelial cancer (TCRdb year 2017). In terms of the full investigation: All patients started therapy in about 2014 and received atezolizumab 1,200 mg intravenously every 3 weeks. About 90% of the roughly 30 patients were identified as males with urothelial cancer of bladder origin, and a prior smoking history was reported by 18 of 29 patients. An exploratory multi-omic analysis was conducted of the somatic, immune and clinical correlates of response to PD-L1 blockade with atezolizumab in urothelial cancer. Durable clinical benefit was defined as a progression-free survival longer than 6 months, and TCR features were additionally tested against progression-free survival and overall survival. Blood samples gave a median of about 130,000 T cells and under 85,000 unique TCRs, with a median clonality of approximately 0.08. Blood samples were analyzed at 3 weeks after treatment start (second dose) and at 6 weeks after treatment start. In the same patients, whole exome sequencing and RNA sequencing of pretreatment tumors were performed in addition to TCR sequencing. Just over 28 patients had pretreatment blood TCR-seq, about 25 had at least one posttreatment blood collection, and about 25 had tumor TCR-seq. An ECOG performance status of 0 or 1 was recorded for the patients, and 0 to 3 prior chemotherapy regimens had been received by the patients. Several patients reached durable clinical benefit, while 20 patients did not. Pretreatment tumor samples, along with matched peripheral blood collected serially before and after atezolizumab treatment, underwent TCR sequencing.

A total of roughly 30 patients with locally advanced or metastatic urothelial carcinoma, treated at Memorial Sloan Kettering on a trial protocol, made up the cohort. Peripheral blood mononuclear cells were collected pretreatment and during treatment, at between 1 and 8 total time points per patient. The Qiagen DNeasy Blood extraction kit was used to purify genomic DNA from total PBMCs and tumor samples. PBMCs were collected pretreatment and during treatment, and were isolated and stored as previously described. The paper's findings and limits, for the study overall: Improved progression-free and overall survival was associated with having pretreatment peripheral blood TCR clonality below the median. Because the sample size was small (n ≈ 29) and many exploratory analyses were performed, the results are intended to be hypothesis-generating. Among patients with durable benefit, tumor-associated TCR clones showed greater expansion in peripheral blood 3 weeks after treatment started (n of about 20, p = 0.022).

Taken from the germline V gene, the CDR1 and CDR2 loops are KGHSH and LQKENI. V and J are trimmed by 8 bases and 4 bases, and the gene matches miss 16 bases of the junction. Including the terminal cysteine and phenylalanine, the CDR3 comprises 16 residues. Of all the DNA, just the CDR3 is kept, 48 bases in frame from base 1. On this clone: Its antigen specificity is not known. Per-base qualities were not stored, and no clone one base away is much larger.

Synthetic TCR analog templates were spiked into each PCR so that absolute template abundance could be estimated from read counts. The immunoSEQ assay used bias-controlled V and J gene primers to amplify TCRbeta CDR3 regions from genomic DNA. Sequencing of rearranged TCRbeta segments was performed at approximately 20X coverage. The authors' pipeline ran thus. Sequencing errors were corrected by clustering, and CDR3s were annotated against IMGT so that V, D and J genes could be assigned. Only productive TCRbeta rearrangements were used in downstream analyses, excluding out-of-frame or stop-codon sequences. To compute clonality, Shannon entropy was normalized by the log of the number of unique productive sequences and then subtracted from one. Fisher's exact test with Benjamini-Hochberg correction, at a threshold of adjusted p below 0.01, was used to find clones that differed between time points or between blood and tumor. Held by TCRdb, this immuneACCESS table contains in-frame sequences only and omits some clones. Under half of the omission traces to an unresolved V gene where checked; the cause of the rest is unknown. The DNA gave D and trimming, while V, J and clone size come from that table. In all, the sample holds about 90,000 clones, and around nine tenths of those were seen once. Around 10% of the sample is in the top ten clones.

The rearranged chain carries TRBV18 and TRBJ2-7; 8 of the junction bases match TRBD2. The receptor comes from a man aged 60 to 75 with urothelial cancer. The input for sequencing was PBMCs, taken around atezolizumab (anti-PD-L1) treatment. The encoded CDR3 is CASRPSGAREGYEQYF. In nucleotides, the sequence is TGTGCCAGCAGGCCGTCCGGGGCCCGGGAGGGTTACGAGCAGTACTTC.